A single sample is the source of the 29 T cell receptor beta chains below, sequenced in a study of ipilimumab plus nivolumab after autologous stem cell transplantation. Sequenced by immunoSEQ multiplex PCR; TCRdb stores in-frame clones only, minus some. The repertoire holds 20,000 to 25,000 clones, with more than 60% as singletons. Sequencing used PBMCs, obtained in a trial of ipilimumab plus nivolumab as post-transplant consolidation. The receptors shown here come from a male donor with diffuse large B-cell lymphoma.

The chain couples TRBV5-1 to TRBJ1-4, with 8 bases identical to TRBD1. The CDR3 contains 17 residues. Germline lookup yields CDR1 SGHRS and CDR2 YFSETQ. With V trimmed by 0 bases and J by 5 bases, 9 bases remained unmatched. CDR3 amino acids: CASSLAGSGGLNEKLFF. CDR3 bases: TGCGCCAGCAGCTTGGCCGGGTCAGGGGGCTTAAATGAAAAACTGTTTTTT.

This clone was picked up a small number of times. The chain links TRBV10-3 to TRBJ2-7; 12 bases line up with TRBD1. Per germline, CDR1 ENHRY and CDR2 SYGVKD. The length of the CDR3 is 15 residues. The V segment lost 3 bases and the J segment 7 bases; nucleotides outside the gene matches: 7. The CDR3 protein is CAISDLGQGAREQYF. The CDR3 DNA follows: TGTGCCATCAGTGATCTGGGACAGGGGGCGAGGGAGCAGTACTTC.

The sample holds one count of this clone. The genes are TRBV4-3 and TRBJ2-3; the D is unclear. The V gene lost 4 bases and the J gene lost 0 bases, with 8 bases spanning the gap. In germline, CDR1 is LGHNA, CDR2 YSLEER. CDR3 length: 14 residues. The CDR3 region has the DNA TGCGCCAGCAGCCCATCGGCGAGCACAGATACGCAGTATTTT. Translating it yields CASSPSASTDTQYF.

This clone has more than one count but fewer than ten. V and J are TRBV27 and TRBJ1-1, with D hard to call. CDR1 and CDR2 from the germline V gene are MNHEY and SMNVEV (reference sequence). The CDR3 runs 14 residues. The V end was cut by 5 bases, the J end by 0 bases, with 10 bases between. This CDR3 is CASSLADLNTEAFF. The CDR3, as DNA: TGTGCCAGCAGTCTGGCCGATTTGAACACTGAAGCTTTCTTT.

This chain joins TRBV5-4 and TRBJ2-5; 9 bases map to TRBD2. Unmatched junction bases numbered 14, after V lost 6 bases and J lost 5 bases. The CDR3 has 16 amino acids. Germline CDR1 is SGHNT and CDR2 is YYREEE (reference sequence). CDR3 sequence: CASTRSASGAAETQYF. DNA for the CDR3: TGTGCCAGCACAAGGAGCGCTAGCGGGGCGGCGGAGACCCAGTACTTC.

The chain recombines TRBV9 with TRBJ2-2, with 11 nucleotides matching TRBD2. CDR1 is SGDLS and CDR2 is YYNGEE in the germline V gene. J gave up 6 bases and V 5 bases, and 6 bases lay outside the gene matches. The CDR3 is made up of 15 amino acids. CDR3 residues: CASSPGTSGAGELFF. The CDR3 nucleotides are TGTGCCAGCAGTCCGGGGACTAGCGGCGCCGGGGAGCTGTTTTTT.

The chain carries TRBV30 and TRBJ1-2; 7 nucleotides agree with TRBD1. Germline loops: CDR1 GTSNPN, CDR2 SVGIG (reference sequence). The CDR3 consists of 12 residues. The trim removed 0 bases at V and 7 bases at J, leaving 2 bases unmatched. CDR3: CAWSVGTAGYTF. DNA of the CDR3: TGTGCCTGGAGTGTGGGGACAGCTGGCTACACCTTC.

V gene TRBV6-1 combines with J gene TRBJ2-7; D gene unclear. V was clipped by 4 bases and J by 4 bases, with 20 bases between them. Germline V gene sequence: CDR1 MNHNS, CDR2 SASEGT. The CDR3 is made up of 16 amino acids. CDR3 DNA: TGTGCCAGCAGTGTCAGCCCTGGGCGACTGTTTTACGAGCAGTACTTC. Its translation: CASSVSPGRLFYEQYF.

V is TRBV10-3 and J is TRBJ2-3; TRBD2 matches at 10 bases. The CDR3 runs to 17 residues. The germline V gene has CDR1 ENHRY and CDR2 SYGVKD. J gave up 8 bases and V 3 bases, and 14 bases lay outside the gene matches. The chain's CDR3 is CAISEGLSGGGGGTQYF. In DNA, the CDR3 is TGTGCCATCAGTGAAGGACTGAGCGGGGGGGGCGGTGGTACGCAGTATTTT.

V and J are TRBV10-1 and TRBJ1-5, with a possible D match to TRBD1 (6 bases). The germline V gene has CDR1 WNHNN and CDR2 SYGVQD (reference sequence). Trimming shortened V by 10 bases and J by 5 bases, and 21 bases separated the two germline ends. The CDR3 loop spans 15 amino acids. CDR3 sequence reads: CAKKTGGALDQPQHF. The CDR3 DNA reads TGCGCCAAAAAGACAGGCGGTGCGTTGGATCAGCCCCAGCATTTT.

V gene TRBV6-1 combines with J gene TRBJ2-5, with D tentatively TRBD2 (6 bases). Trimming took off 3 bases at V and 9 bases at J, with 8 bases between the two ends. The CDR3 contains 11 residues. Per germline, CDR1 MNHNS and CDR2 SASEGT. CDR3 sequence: CASSDPGAQYF. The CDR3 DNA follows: TGTGCCAGCAGTGACCCGGGGGCCCAGTACTTC.

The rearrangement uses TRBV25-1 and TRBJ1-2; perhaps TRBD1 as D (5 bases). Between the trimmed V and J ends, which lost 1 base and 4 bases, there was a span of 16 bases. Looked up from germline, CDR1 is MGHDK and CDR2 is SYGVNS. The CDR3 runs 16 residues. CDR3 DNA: TGTGCCAGCAGTGAATTATCCGGGGACTTACCCTATGGCTACACCTTC. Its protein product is CASSELSGDLPYGYTF.

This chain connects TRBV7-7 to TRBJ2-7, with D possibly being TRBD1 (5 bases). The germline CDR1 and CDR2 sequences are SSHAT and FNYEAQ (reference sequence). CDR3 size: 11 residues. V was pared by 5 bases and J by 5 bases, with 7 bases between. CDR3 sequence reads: CASSQGDEQYF. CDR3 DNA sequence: TGTGCCAGCAGCCAAGGGGACGAGCAGTACTTC. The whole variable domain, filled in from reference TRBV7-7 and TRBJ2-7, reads GAGVSQSPRYKVTKRGQDVTLRCDPISSHATLYWYQQALGQGPEFLTYFNYEAQPDKSGLPSDRFSAERPEGSISTLTIQRTEQRDSAMYRCASSQGDEQYFGPGTRLTVT.

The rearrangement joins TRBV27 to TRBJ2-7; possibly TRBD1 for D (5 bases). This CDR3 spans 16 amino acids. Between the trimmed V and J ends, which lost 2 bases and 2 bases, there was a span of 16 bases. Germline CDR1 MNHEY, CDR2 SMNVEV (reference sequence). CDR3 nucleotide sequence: TGTGCCAGCAGTTTAATTGCCAGGACACCCACCTACGAGCAGTACTTC. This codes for CASSLIARTPTYEQYF.

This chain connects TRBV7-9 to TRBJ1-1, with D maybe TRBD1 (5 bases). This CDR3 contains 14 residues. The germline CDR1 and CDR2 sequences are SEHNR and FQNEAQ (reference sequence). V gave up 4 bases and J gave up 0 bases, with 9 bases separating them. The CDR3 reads CASSSYRMNTEAFF. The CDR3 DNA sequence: TGTGCCAGCAGCTCATACAGGATGAACACTGAAGCTTTCTTT.

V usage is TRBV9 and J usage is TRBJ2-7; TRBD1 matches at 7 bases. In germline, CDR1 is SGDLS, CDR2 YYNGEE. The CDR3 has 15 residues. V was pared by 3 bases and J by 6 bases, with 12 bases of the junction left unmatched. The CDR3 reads CASSARPGTEGEQYF. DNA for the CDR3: TGTGCCAGCAGCGCACGACCCGGGACAGAAGGCGAGCAGTACTTC.

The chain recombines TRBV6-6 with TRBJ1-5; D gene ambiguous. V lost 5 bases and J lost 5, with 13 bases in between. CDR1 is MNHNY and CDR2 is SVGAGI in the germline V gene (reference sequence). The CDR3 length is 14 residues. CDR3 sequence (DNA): TGTGCCAGCAGTCTCTGGGGAAACTATCAGCCCCAGCATTTT. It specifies CASSLWGNYQPQHF.

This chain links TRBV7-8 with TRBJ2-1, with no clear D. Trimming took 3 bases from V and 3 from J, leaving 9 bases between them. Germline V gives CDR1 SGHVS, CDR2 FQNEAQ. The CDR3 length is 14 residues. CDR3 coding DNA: TGTGCCAGCAGCTTTGGTTCTTTCTACAATGAGCAGTTCTTC. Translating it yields CASSFGSFYNEQFF.

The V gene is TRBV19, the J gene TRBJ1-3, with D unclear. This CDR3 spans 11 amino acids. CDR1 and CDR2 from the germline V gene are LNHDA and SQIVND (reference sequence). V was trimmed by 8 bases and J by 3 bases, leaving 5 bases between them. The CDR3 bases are TGTGCCAGTTACCATGGAAACACCATATATTTT. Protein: CASYHGNTIYF.

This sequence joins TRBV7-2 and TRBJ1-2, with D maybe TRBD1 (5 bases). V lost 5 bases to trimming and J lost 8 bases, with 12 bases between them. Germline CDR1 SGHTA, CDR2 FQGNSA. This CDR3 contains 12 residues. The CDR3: CASSRDVGGYTF. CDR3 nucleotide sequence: TGTGCCAGCAGCCGGGACGTAGGGGGCTACACCTTC.

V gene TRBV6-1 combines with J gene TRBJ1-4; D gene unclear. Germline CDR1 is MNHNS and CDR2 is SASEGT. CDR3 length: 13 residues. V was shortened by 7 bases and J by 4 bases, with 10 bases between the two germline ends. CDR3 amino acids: CASKTESNEKLFF. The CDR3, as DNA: TGTGCCAGCAAGACGGAGAGTAATGAAAAACTGTTTTTT.

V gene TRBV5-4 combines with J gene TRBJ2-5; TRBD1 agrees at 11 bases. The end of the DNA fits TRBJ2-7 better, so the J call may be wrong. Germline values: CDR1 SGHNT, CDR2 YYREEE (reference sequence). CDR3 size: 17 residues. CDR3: CASSLGRRTGGLYEQYF. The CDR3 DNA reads TGTGCCAGCAGCTTGGGTCGAAGGACAGGGGGCCTCTACGAGCAGTACTTC.

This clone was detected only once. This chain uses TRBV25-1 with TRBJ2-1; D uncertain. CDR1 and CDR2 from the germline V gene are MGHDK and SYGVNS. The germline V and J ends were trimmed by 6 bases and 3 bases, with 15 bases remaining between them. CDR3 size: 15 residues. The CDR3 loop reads CASRVPRAGYNEQFF. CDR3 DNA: TGTGCCAGCAGGGTCCCTAGGGCCGGCTACAATGAGCAGTTCTTC.

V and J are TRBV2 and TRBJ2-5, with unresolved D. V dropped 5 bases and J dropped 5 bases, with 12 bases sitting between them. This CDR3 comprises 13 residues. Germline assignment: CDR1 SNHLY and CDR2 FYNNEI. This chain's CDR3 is CASSRRMGETQYF. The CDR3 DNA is TGTGCCAGCAGTCGGCGGATGGGGGAGACCCAGTACTTC.

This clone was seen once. CDR3 DNA sequence: TGTGCCAGCAGCCCCCGACTTGTGGGATCACCCCTCCACTTT. Protein: CASSPRLVGSPLHF. The chain uses TRBV14 and TRBJ1-6; no clear D. From germline, CDR1 is SGHDN and CDR2 FVKESK. This CDR3 spans 14 amino acids. V lost 4 bases to trimming and J lost 10 bases, with 14 bases between them.

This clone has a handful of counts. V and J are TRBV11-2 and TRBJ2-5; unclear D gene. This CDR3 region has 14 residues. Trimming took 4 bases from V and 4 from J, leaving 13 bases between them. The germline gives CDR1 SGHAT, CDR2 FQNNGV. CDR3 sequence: CASSSERISETQYF. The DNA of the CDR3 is TGTGCCAGCAGCTCCGAGAGGATTTCAGAGACCCAGTACTTC.

The CDR3 reads CASSFDSSGAGYTF. Written as DNA, the CDR3 is TGTGCCAGCAGTTTCGACAGTTCTGGGGCCGGCTACACCTTC. The rearrangement links TRBV28 to TRBJ1-2; D is perhaps TRBD1 (5 bases). CDR1 is MDHEN, CDR2 SYDVKM, per germline. This CDR3 region has 14 residues. V lost 3 bases, J lost 8 bases, and 16 bases lay in between.

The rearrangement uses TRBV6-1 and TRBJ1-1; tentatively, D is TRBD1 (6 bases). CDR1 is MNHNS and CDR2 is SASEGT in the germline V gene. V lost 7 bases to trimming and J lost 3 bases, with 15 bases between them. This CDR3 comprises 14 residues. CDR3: CASILRGVHTEAFF. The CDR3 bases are TGTGCCAGCATCCTAAGGGGGGTACACACTGAAGCTTTCTTT.

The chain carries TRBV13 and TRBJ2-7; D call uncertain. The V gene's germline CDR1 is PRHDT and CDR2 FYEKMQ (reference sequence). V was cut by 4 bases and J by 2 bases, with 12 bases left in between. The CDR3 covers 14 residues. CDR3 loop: CASSSSATTYEQYF. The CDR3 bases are TGTGCCAGCAGCTCGTCCGCGACCACCTACGAGCAGTACTTC.